Each of the 25 T cell receptor beta chains below was sequenced from the same sample in a study of blood T cell repertoires in COVID-19. Clones were read by immunoSEQ multiplex PCR, and TCRdb kept only the in-frame ones, dropping some. The sample records some 260,000 clones, about 80% being singletons. The sample consisted of peripheral blood. The receptor source for this set is a woman older than 75 with acute or convalescent COVID-19.

The chain carries TRBV6-1 and TRBJ2-5; a possible D gene is TRBD2 (6 bases). The CDR3 sequence is 14 residues long. Germline V gives CDR1 MNHNS, CDR2 SASEGT. V shed 3 bases and J shed 2 bases, with 10 bases lying between them. The CDR3 spells CASSEDYQQETQYF. The DNA of the CDR3 is TGTGCCAGCAGTGAGGACTACCAACAAGAGACCCAGTACTTC.

Of note for this clone: The same CDR3 can be traced to other DNA sequences in this sample. V usage is TRBV5-1 and J usage is TRBJ2-3; D remains ambiguous. The CDR3 length is 12 residues. Deletions cut 2 bases from V and 3 bases from J, with 4 bases between. Per the germline V gene, CDR1 is SGHRS and CDR2 is YFSETQ. CDR3 DNA: TGCGCCAGCAGCTTCCTTACAGATACGCAGTATTTT. Protein sequence: CASSFLTDTQYF.

The chain combines TRBV6-5 with TRBJ2-7; 12 nucleotides line up with TRBD2. Germline V gene sequence: CDR1 MNHEY, CDR2 SVGAGI. There are 15 residues in the CDR3. Trimming removed 2 bases from V and 3 bases from J; junction bases left unmatched: 2. The CDR3 region has the DNA TGTGCCAGCAGTTACAAACTAGCGGGGGGCTACGAGCAGTACTTC. Amino acids: CASSYKLAGGYEQYF.

The chain combines TRBV2 with TRBJ1-1; 10 bases are a match to TRBD1. V dropped 3 bases and J dropped 5; count of bases not matched to a gene: 3. Germline V gives CDR1 SNHLY, CDR2 FYNNEI. The CDR3 length is 14 residues. The CDR3 nucleotides read TGTGCCAGCAGTGACGGGACAGGGGTAACTGAAGCTTTCTTT. It codes for CASSDGTGVTEAFF. The variable domain in full, completed from reference TRBV2 and TRBJ1-1, reads EPEVTQTPSHQVTQMGQEVILRCVPISNHLYFYWYRQILGQKVEFLVSFYNNEISEKSEIFDDQFSVERPDGSNFTLKIRSTKLEDSAMYFCASSDGTGVTEAFFGQGTRLTVV.

V and J are TRBV6-5 and TRBJ2-7; D is possibly TRBD1 (6 bases). The CDR3 extends over 13 amino acids. V was trimmed by 8 bases and J by 0 bases, leaving 11 bases between them. The germline V gene has CDR1 MNHEY and CDR2 SVGAGI. DNA of the CDR3: TGTGCCAGCCGGTGGGACAACTCCTACGAGCAGTACTTC. It translates to CASRWDNSYEQYF.

The chain's CDR3 is CASSIGGGPQETQYF. The DNA of the CDR3 is TGTGCCAGTAGTATTGGCGGGGGACCCCAAGAGACCCAGTACTTC. V gene TRBV19 combines with J gene TRBJ2-5; 7 nucleotides line up with TRBD2. The germline V gene has CDR1 LNHDA and CDR2 SQIVND (reference sequence). J gave up 1 base and V 3 bases, and 5 bases lay outside the gene matches. There are 15 residues in the CDR3.

This clone has just one count. In nucleotides, the CDR3 is TGTGCCAGCAGTGAAAGACTAGCGGGGGGGCCCTCTGCCAAAAACATTCAGTACTTC. Its protein is CASSERLAGGPSAKNIQYF. The rearrangement uses TRBV6-1 and TRBJ2-4; 14 bases align to TRBD2. This CDR3 spans 19 amino acids. Unmatched junction bases numbered 7, after V lost 2 bases and J lost 1 base. CDR1 MNHNS and CDR2 SASEGT come from the germline V gene.

This sequence joins TRBV5-1 and TRBJ2-1, with D possibly TRBD2 on 5 matching bases. Trimming removed 0 bases at V and 0 bases at J, with 10 bases between. The germline CDR1 and CDR2 sequences are SGHRS and YFSETQ. CDR3 length: 16 residues. The CDR3: CASSLVAGFSYNEQFF. As DNA, the CDR3 is TGCGCCAGCAGCTTGGTGGCGGGCTTCTCCTACAATGAGCAGTTCTTC.

V gene TRBV29-1 combines with J gene TRBJ2-7, with 7 positions matching TRBD1. The CDR3 has 14 residues. Germline assignment: CDR1 SQVTM and CDR2 ANQGSEA. V lost 7 bases to trimming and J lost 0 bases; unmatched junction nucleotides: 9. CDR3 bases: TGCAGCGCCGAAAACAGGGGAATCTCCTACGAGCAGTACTTC. It codes for CSAENRGISYEQYF.

The V and J genes are TRBV5-4 and TRBJ1-2; possibly TRBD1 for D (6 bases). The CDR3 loop spans 13 amino acids. With 4 bases removed from V and 8 bases from J, the gap between germline ends came to 15 bases. CDR1 SGHNT and CDR2 YYREEE come from the germline V gene (reference sequence). Here the CDR3 DNA reads TGTGCCAGCAGCATCGGACAGAAAAGGGGCTACACCTTC. Residues: CASSIGQKRGYTF.

The rearrangement joins TRBV25-1 to TRBJ2-2; 8 positions agree with TRBD1. The CDR3 is 15 amino acids. The V gene end was trimmed by 6 bases and the J gene end by 0 bases; junction bases not matched to a gene: 3. Germline CDR1 and CDR2: MGHDK and SYGVNS. CDR3 region: CASSLQGANTGELFF. The CDR3 DNA follows: TGTGCCAGCAGCTTACAGGGGGCGAACACCGGGGAGCTGTTTTTT.

The chain combines TRBV7-2 with TRBJ1-5; weak D call: TRBD1 (5 bases). The CDR3 is 16 residues long. CDR1 SGHTA and CDR2 FQGNSA come from the germline V gene. Between the trimmed V and J ends, which lost 5 bases and 2 bases, there was a span of 16 bases. For the CDR3, the DNA is TGTGCCAGCAGCCCCGGCCAGGGATGGGGCAATCAGCCCCAGCATTTT. Translated: CASSPGQGWGNQPQHF.

The chain couples TRBV2 to TRBJ2-2; TRBD2 agrees at 7 bases. Germline trimming cut 6 bases from V and 7 bases from J; bases unmatched to any gene: 11. This CDR3 spans 15 amino acids. Germline V gene lookup returns CDR1 SNHLY and CDR2 FYNNEI. Here the CDR3 reads CASRGSGGGYGELFF. For the CDR3, the DNA is TGTGCCAGCAGGGGATCGGGGGGAGGCTACGGGGAGCTGTTTTTT.

The chain is built from TRBV2 and TRBJ2-3, with D perhaps TRBD2 (6 bases). The CDR3 extends over 13 amino acids. Germline-derived CDR1 and CDR2 are SNHLY and FYNNEI. The V end was cut by 9 bases, the J end by 2 bases, with 12 bases between. CDR3 sequence: CARTAGPTDTQYF. In DNA form, the CDR3 reads TGTGCCAGAACGGCGGGACCCACAGATACGCAGTATTTT.

The V call is TRBV19, the J call TRBJ2-1; TRBD1 is a possible D gene (5 bases). Germline-derived CDR1 and CDR2 are LNHDA and SQIVND (reference sequence). The CDR3 is made up of 15 amino acids. Trimming removed 3 bases from V and 3 bases from J, with 12 bases in between. CDR3 sequence reads: CASSMGQGFYNEQFF. CDR3 coding DNA: TGTGCCAGTAGTATGGGCCAGGGCTTCTACAATGAGCAGTTCTTC.

This clone was seen a single time. J is TRBJ2-6 and V is TRBV6-2 or TRBV6-3; 8 bases match TRBD1. Unmatched junction bases numbered 6, after V lost 5 bases and J lost 0 bases. Germline-derived CDR1 and CDR2 are MNHEY and SVGEGT. This CDR3 has 17 amino acids. The CDR3 DNA follows: TGTGCCAGCAGTAACAGGGGGTACCACTCTGGGGCCAACGTCCTGACTTTC. Translation gives CASSNRGYHSGANVLTF.

This chain joins TRBV6-5 and TRBJ1-5, with TRBD1 as a possible D gene (6 bases). The CDR3 has 14 residues. Germline V gene lookup returns CDR1 MNHEY and CDR2 SVGAGI. Trimming pared 4 bases from V and 2 bases from J, leaving 9 bases between. CDR3 sequence: CASSSDSRNQPQHF. DNA for the CDR3: TGTGCCAGCAGTTCGGACAGCCGCAATCAGCCCCAGCATTTT.

This clone was found a few times. V usage is TRBV18 and J usage is TRBJ1-1, with 8 bases matching TRBD1. This CDR3 has 15 amino acids. Looked up from germline, CDR1 is KGHSH and CDR2 is LQKENI. V lost 5 bases to trimming and J lost 3 bases; unmatched junction nucleotides: 8. The CDR3 DNA follows: TGTGCCAGCTCAAGAGACAGGGGATTGGACACTGAAGCTTTCTTT. This translates into CASSRDRGLDTEAFF.

This clone was observed at least ten times. The CDR3 reads CASSEIENTEAFF. In DNA form, the CDR3 reads TGTGCCAGCAGTGAAATAGAGAACACTGAAGCTTTCTTT. The gene calls are TRBV2 and TRBJ1-1, with D hard to call. This CDR3 is built from 13 residues. V lost 2 bases and J 1 base, leaving 5 bases between the germline ends. The germline V gene has CDR1 SNHLY and CDR2 FYNNEI. Full variable domain (missing parts from reference TRBV2 and TRBJ1-1): EPEVTQTPSHQVTQMGQEVILRCVPISNHLYFYWYRQILGQKVEFLVSFYNNEISEKSEIFDDQFSVERPDGSNFTLKIRSTKLEDSAMYFCASSEIENTEAFFGQGTRLTVV.

This chain joins TRBV6-1 and TRBJ2-3; 8 bases fit TRBD2. The CDR3 extends over 15 amino acids. V lost 3 bases and J lost 6; bases outside the gene matches: 8. Germline V lookup: CDR1 MNHNS, CDR2 SASEGT. The CDR3 here is CASSDGTGGLDTQYF. The CDR3 nucleotides are TGTGCCAGCAGTGACGGCACGGGGGGGCTGGATACGCAGTATTTT.

The chain employs TRBV6-6 and TRBJ1-3, with 8 bases lining up with TRBD1. Losses at the gene ends were 6 bases for V and 3 bases for J; bases not matched to a gene: 7. Germline V gene data show CDR1 as MNHNY and CDR2 as SVGAGI (reference sequence). CDR3 size: 15 residues. CDR3 in amino acids: CASSRGHGVGNTIYF. DNA of the CDR3: TGTGCCAGCAGCAGGGGGCACGGGGTTGGAAACACCATATATTTT.

This chain uses TRBV18 with TRBJ1-6; D uncertain. V was clipped by 4 bases and J by 7 bases, with 14 bases between them. CDR1 and CDR2 from the germline V gene are KGHSH and LQKENI. The CDR3 runs to 15 residues. The CDR3 sequence: CASSLSGFPNSPLHF. The CDR3 nucleotides read TGTGCCAGCTCACTGTCGGGTTTTCCCAATTCACCCCTCCACTTT.

This chain uses TRBV3-1 (or the pseudogene TRBV3-2) with TRBJ1-1; 11 bases are a match to TRBD1. Germline CDR1 reads LGHDT; CDR2 reads YNNKEL (reference sequence). The CDR3 sequence is 15 residues long. The junction had 2 bases not matched to a gene; V was cut back by 1 base and J by 4 bases. The CDR3 loop reads CASSQVGTGGTEAFF. DNA of the CDR3: TGTGCCAGCAGCCAAGTAGGGACAGGGGGCACTGAAGCTTTCTTT.

This clone was detected a few times. CDR3 coding DNA: TGTGCCAGTATCAGGAACACTGAAGCTTTCTTT. Protein product: CASIRNTEAFF. The genes are TRBV19 and TRBJ1-1; D unresolved. CDR3 size: 11 residues. Trimming removed 7 bases from V and 1 base from J, with 4 bases in between. Germline V gene lookup returns CDR1 LNHDA and CDR2 SQIVND (reference sequence).

J is TRBJ2-1 and V is TRBV5-1, with 13 positions matching TRBD2. J lost 9 bases, V lost 4 bases, and 7 bases had no gene match. CDR1 is SGHRS, CDR2 YFSETQ, per germline. The CDR3 extends over 15 amino acids. CDR3 protein: CASSLGLAGVTEQFF. CDR3 DNA: TGCGCCAGCAGCCTAGGACTAGCGGGAGTTACTGAGCAGTTCTTC. The complete variable domain, with remaining parts taken from reference TRBV5-1 and TRBJ2-1, reads KAGVTQTPRYLIKTRGQQVTLSCSPISGHRSVSWYQQTPGQGLQFLFEYFSETQRNKGNFPGRFSGRQFSNSRSEMNVSTLELGDSALYLCASSLGLAGVTEQFFGPGTRLTVL.